This T cell receptor beta chain derives from a study of shared clonotypes between healthy human individuals. Only in-frame clones appear in the TCRdb table, and some are missing; sequencing was by immunoSEQ multiplex PCR. The sample includes a few million clones, 80% to 95% of them seen just once. Germline CDR1 SGHRS, CDR2 YFSETQ. The V gene lost 1 base and the J gene lost 0 bases, with 10 bases spanning the gap. The CDR3 covers 15 residues. The material sequenced was naive CD4+ T cells from PBMCs. Indicated subset: CD45RA+ positively selected. J is TRBJ2-5 and V is TRBV5-1; perhaps TRBD1 as D (5 bases). The TCR was taken from a man aged 18 to 30 in good health. Some clones in this sample may be carry-over from other donors' samples. The CDR3 coding sequence is TGCGCCAGCAGCTTGCAGCCAGGGTACCAAGAGACCCAGTACTTC. It translates to CASSLQPGYQETQYF.